The 18 T cell receptor beta chains in this list originate from one sample, sequenced in a study of T-cell memory formation after mild COVID-19. TCRdb passed the 5' RACE reads through MiXCR, listing each CDR3 protein once. The sample carries 150,000 to 200,000 distinct CDR3 sequences, around a tenth recorded once. Sequences were obtained from PBMCs or a T cell subset sorted from them (not recorded which). These receptors came from a man between 18 and 35 years old who had mild COVID-19 (a few samples of this study predate the infection). Cell type and time point are not known.

This clonotype was found many times. The J gene is TRBJ2-5, the V gene TRBV4-3; D unclear. The germline V and J ends were trimmed by 5 bases and 7 bases, with 14 bases remaining between them. This CDR3 has 13 amino acids. Looked up from germline, CDR1 is LGHNA and CDR2 is YSLEER. In nucleotides, the CDR3 is TGCGCCAGCAGCGGCGAGGCCTGGGGGACCCAGTACTTC. Protein product: CASSGEAWGTQYF.

This chain uses TRBV18 with TRBJ2-5; D might be TRBD1 (6 bases). The CDR3 runs to 13 residues. From germline, CDR1 is KGHSH and CDR2 LQKENI. V lost 2 bases, J lost 4 bases, and 8 bases lay in between. The CDR3 bases are TGTGCCAGCTCACCAGGACAGCGAGAGACCCAGTACTTC. Translation gives CASSPGQRETQYF.

The J gene is TRBJ2-7, the V gene TRBV20-1; 7 nucleotides align to TRBD2. The CDR3 is 14 residues long. Germline loops: CDR1 DFQATT, CDR2 SNEGSKA (reference sequence). Trimming took 4 bases from V and 0 from J; bases not matched to a gene: 6. The CDR3 nucleotides are TGCAGTGCTACGGGGGGACTGAGCTCCTACGAGCAGTACGTC. It is translated as CSATGGLSSYEQYV.

This clonotype was observed a handful of times. J is TRBJ2-5 and V is TRBV5-1; 11 bases align to TRBD1. V shed 7 bases and J 5 bases; nucleotides not matched to a gene: 4. Germline assignment: CDR1 SGHRS and CDR2 YFSETQ. The CDR3 extends over 13 amino acids. CDR3 sequence: CASGQGASETQYF. The CDR3 DNA sequence: TGCGCCAGCGGACAGGGGGCGTCGGAGACCCAGTACTTC.

This clonotype has a single count. This CDR3 is CASSFSRSGDYGYTF. For the CDR3, the DNA is TGTGCCAGCAGCTTTTCACGGAGTGGAGACTATGGCTACACCTTC. This chain links TRBV7-2 with TRBJ1-2, with D hard to call. This CDR3 is 15 amino acids long. The germline V gene encodes CDR1 SGHTA and CDR2 FQGNSA. V lost 3 bases to trimming and J lost 3 bases, with 14 bases between them.

This clonotype has a handful of counts. In DNA, the CDR3 is TGCGCCAGCAGCTTACTCCAAGCCAGGGGGCAAGGTGGCTACACCTTC. This codes for CASSLLQARGQGGYTF. The chain recombines TRBV5-1 with TRBJ1-2; 8 bases agree with TRBD1. The CDR3 is 16 residues long. V dropped 2 bases and J dropped 7; count of bases not matched to a gene: 13. From germline, CDR1 is SGHRS and CDR2 YFSETQ.

This clonotype has a handful of counts. The chain uses TRBV3-1 and TRBJ1-1; a weak D match, TRBD1 (6 bases). The V and J ends lost 8 bases and 4 bases respectively, with 11 bases between them. The CDR3 extends over 12 amino acids. Germline CDR1 and CDR2: LGHDT and YNNKEL (reference sequence). CDR3 amino acids: CASLGAGTEAFF. As DNA, the CDR3 is TGTGCCAGCTTGGGGGCAGGCACTGAAGCTTTCTTT.

This clonotype has more than one count but fewer than ten. The J gene is TRBJ1-1, the V gene TRBV4-3, with 7 positions matching TRBD1. V lost 0 bases and J lost 7; bases outside the gene matches: 8. CDR3 length: 15 amino acids. Germline-derived CDR1 and CDR2 are LGHNA and YSLEER. The CDR3 loop reads CASSQDPQGDFEAFF. CDR3 nucleotides: TGCGCCAGCAGCCAAGACCCCCAGGGGGACTTTGAAGCTTTCTTT.

The CDR3: CASSPPAGGYNEQFF. CDR3 DNA: TGTGCCAGCTCACCACCGGCGGGGGGGTACAATGAGCAGTTCTTC. V is TRBV18 and J is TRBJ2-1, with 9 bases matching TRBD2. Germline CDR1 is KGHSH and CDR2 is LQKENI. The CDR3 consists of 15 residues. V shed 0 bases, J shed 4 bases, and the junction held 1 base outside the gene matches.

The chain combines TRBV2 with TRBJ2-1; tentatively, D is TRBD1 (5 bases). CDR3 length: 10 amino acids. Germline V lookup: CDR1 SNHLY, CDR2 FYNNEI. V was shortened by 11 bases and J by 15 bases, with 17 bases between the two germline ends. The DNA for the CDR3 is TGTGCCCCAAGGGGCAGCACCGGGTTCTTC. Residues: CAPRGSTGFF.

This clonotype was detected ten times or more. The V gene is TRBV15, the J gene TRBJ2-7, with D tentatively TRBD1 (6 bases). The CDR3 runs to 13 residues. V was cut by 3 bases and J by 3 bases, with 9 bases left in between. Germline CDR1 and CDR2: LNHNV and YYDKDF (reference sequence). Here the CDR3 DNA reads TGTGCCACCAGCAGTGGGGACATCTACGAGCAGTACGTC. Translation: CATSSGDIYEQYV.

The V gene is TRBV7-2, the J gene TRBJ2-4, with 8 nucleotides matching TRBD1. Germline V gives CDR1 SGHTA, CDR2 FQGNSA. Trimming cost V 5 bases and J 5 bases; bases outside gene matches: 8. This CDR3 has 15 amino acids. CDR3 coding DNA: TGTGCCAGCAGCCCCCGGACAGGGTGGGAAAACATTCAGTACTTC. Amino acid sequence: CASSPRTGWENIQYF.

This clonotype was detected only a few times. This chain uses TRBV7-9 with TRBJ1-2, with 7 bases matching TRBD1. CDR1 is SEHNR and CDR2 is FQNEAQ in the germline V gene (reference sequence). Trimming at V came to 2 bases and at J to 7 bases, leaving 1 base not matched to a gene. The CDR3 loop spans 12 amino acids. As DNA, the CDR3 is TGTGCCAGCAGCTTACCAGGGGGTGGCTACACCTTC. It is translated as CASSLPGGGYTF.

This clonotype was counted between two and nine times. This rearrangement joins TRBV7-2 to TRBJ2-7; possible D gene TRBD1, 5 bases. The CDR3 runs to 13 residues. The germline gives CDR1 SGHTA, CDR2 FQGNSA. The ends were cut back, 5 bases at V and 4 bases at J, with 12 bases in the middle. This CDR3 is CASSRTQGYEQYV. CDR3 nucleotides: TGTGCCAGCAGCCGGACGCAGGGTTACGAGCAGTACGTC.

This clonotype showed up many times. The chain joins TRBV20-1 to TRBJ1-2; 8 nucleotides match TRBD1. After removal of 4 bases from V and 8 bases from J, the junction contained 12 bases not matched to a gene. Germline values: CDR1 DFQATT, CDR2 SNEGSKA (reference sequence). The CDR3 sequence is 14 residues long. The CDR3 DNA sequence: TGCAGTGCTACCAGCCCGACAGGGGAAATGGGCTACACCTTC. Translation: CSATSPTGEMGYTF.

This clonotype was detected only a few times. The V and J genes are TRBV7-2 and TRBJ2-3; D is perhaps TRBD2 (5 bases). From germline, CDR1 is SGHTA and CDR2 FQGNSA. V was cut by 1 base and J by 1 base, with 9 bases left in between. CDR3 length: 15 residues. CDR3 loop: CASSLGTPRTDTQYF. CDR3 sequence (DNA): TGTGCCAGCAGCTTAGGGACTCCCCGCACAGATACGCAGTATTTT.

This clonotype was counted only a few times. This chain uses TRBV9 with TRBJ2-5; TRBD1 agrees at 9 bases. The germline gives CDR1 SGDLS, CDR2 YYNGEE. Germline trimming cut 0 bases from V and 5 bases from J; bases unmatched to any gene: 8. This CDR3 is 16 amino acids long. CDR3 nucleotides: TGTGCCAGCAGCGTAGGCCCCACAGGGGGCGCGGAGACCCAGTACTTC. The encoded protein is CASSVGPTGGAETQYF.

This clonotype was detected only a few times. The chain joins TRBV20-1 to TRBJ2-7; weak D call: TRBD1 (5 bases). V lost 0 bases, J lost 4 bases, and 13 bases lay in between. This CDR3 has 14 amino acids. Per germline, CDR1 DFQATT and CDR2 SNEGSKA (reference sequence). The CDR3 protein is CSARDDSNTYEQYV. DNA for the CDR3: TGCAGTGCTAGAGACGACAGTAACACTTACGAGCAGTACGTC.